Below are 30 T cell receptor beta chains sequenced from a single sample in a study of Graves' ophthalmopathy and Graves' hyperthyroidism. Researchers took RNA transcripts and amplified TCR beta CDR3 regions from them. Second-round multiplex PCR came after first-round RT-PCR with HTBI primers. TCRdb re-called the multiplex PCR reads with MiXCR, one entry per CDR3 protein. The data show about 480,000 distinct CDR3 sequences, approximately 14% seen once. Specimen: blood. These receptors all come from a woman in her thirties with Graves' ophthalmopathy.

In its sample, this clonotype was seen many times. V is TRBV6-1 and J is TRBJ1-1; D ambiguous. The CDR3 totals 13 residues. V was pared by 7 bases and J by 3 bases, with 12 bases between. Germline V CDR1 and CDR2: MNHNS, SASEGT. The CDR3 reads CASMRILDTEAFF. DNA of the CDR3: TGTGCCAGCATGCGTATTTTAGACACTGAAGCTTTCTTT.

The rearrangement joins TRBV7-6 to TRBJ1-5; no clear D gene. The CDR3 has 17 residues. CDR1 is SGHVS, CDR2 FNYEAQ, per germline. Trimming took off 3 bases at V and 2 bases at J, with 17 bases between the two ends. The CDR3 loop reads CASSLSPPIGGNQPQHF. DNA for the CDR3: TGTGCCAGCAGCTTGAGTCCCCCGATTGGGGGCAATCAGCCCCAGCATTTT.

This clonotype was recorded at least ten times. The chain combines TRBV20-1 with TRBJ1-5, with D possibly being TRBD1 (6 bases). Germline V gene sequence: CDR1 DFQATT, CDR2 SNEGSKA (reference sequence). CDR3 size: 15 residues. Trimming removed 7 bases at V and 0 bases at J, with 16 bases between. As DNA, the CDR3 is TGCAGTGTCGGGAAGACAGGTTATAGCAATCAGCCCCAGCATTTT. As protein: CSVGKTGYSNQPQHF.

This clonotype was recorded many times. V gene TRBV20-1 combines with J gene TRBJ2-5, with a weak D call TRBD2 (6 bases). The CDR3 runs to 14 residues. The V and J ends lost 4 bases and 5 bases respectively, with 17 bases between them. CDR1 is DFQATT and CDR2 is SNEGSKA in the germline V gene (reference sequence). The CDR3 loop is CSAKTSSGIETQYF. CDR3 DNA: TGCAGTGCTAAAACTAGCTCCGGCATTGAGACCCAGTACTTC.

This clonotype was seen at least ten times. The gene calls are TRBV28 and TRBJ1-3, with D perhaps TRBD1 (6 bases). Germline CDR1 is MDHEN and CDR2 is SYDVKM. The CDR3 totals 17 residues. The germline V and J ends were trimmed by 5 bases and 0 bases, with 17 bases remaining between them. The CDR3 bases are TGTGCCAGCAGTGTACACAGGGCATGGGGCTCTGGAAACACCATATATTTT. This translates into CASSVHRAWGSGNTIYF.

This clonotype was detected many times. The V gene is TRBV20-1, the J gene TRBJ1-1, with TRBD1 identical over 7 bases. With V trimmed by 1 base and J by 4 bases, 12 bases remained unmatched. The CDR3 has 16 residues. Germline CDR1 is DFQATT and CDR2 is SNEGSKA (reference sequence). Here the CDR3 reads CSARGGTDRRGTEAFF. In DNA form, the CDR3 reads TGCAGTGCTAGAGGAGGTACGGACAGGCGGGGCACTGAAGCTTTCTTT.

This clonotype came up many times. The chain couples TRBV6-1 to TRBJ2-7, with a weak D call TRBD2 (6 bases). V lost 6 bases and J 3 bases, leaving 15 bases between the germline ends. The CDR3 spans 14 residues. Germline-derived CDR1 and CDR2 are MNHNS and SASEGT. CDR3: CASSQTSGLYEQYF. Here the CDR3 DNA reads TGTGCCAGCAGCCAGACTTCGGGACTCTACGAGCAGTACTTC.

This clonotype was detected ten times or more. The chain recombines TRBV6-1 with TRBJ2-2; D gene ambiguous. The CDR3 has 15 amino acids. Germline CDR1 MNHNS, CDR2 SASEGT. Trimming shortened V by 3 bases and J by 6 bases, and 14 bases separated the two germline ends. The CDR3: CASSEGSYVSGELFF. The CDR3 nucleotides are TGTGCCAGCAGTGAGGGTAGCTATGTTTCCGGGGAGCTGTTTTTT.

This clonotype was counted ten times or more. CDR3 region: CASTPGQGALMGNTIYF. CDR3 sequence (DNA): TGTGCCAGCACTCCGGGACAGGGGGCCCTTATGGGAAACACCATATATTTT. The chain has TRBV12-3 or TRBV12-4 and TRBJ1-3; 12 bases line up with TRBD1. This CDR3 is built from 17 residues. The trim removed 7 bases at V and 4 bases at J, leaving 11 bases unmatched.

This chain links TRBV18 with TRBJ1-1; D possibly corresponds to TRBD1 (5 bases). The germline gives CDR1 KGHSH, CDR2 LQKENI. The CDR3 is 15 amino acids. V was trimmed by 3 bases and J by 0 bases, leaving 11 bases between them. Here the CDR3 DNA reads TGTGCCAGCTCACCGGCTCAGGGAGTGAACACTGAAGCTTTCTTT. Translation: CASSPAQGVNTEAFF.

This clonotype was recorded many times. This rearrangement joins TRBV2 to TRBJ2-5; 7 bases agree with TRBD1. V lost 4 bases, J lost 5 bases, and 4 bases stayed unmatched. Germline V gene data show CDR1 as SNHLY and CDR2 as FYNNEI. The CDR3 has 13 residues. CDR3 protein: CASSGQGVETQYF. The CDR3 DNA follows: TGTGCCAGCAGTGGACAGGGTGTGGAGACCCAGTACTTC.

This clonotype was recorded once. A much more abundant neighbour one base away suggests this may be a read error. This chain joins TRBV29-1 and TRBJ1-5; D is ambiguous. CDR3 length: 13 amino acids. V lost 6 bases to trimming and J lost 3 bases, with 12 bases between them. Germline CDR1 is SQVTM and CDR2 is ANQGSEA. CDR3 DNA: TGCAGCGTCGCCGAGGGCTACAATCAGCCCCAGCATTTT. It yields the protein CSVAEGYNQPQHF.

Comment on this clonotype: With a much larger clone just one base away, this may be a read error. CDR3 coding DNA: TGTGCCAGCAGGCGCCGTGACGGTTACGAGCAGTGCTTC. Its translation: CASRRRDGYEQCF. V is TRBV6-1 and J is TRBJ2-7; D gene unclear. Germline-derived CDR1 and CDR2 are MNHNS and SASEGT. This CDR3 comprises 13 residues.

The chain has TRBV20-1 and TRBJ2-7; D is uncertain. The CDR3 is 15 amino acids. Germline V gives CDR1 DFQATT, CDR2 SNEGSKA (reference sequence). The ends were cut back, 0 bases at V and 1 base at J, with 13 bases in the middle. CDR3 in amino acids: CSARDPGKMSYEQYF. The CDR3 nucleotides read TGCAGTGCTAGAGACCCAGGTAAAATGTCCTACGAGCAGTACTTC.

This clonotype was recorded at least ten times. This rearrangement joins TRBV30 to TRBJ2-7, with a tentative D call TRBD1 (6 bases). The germline gives CDR1 GTSNPN, CDR2 SVGIG (reference sequence). The CDR3 totals 12 residues. Trimming removed 1 base at V and 3 bases at J, with 7 bases between. CDR3 nucleotides: TGTGCCTGGAGTGGGGACATCTACGAGCAGTACTTC. Its protein is CAWSGDIYEQYF.

The chain links TRBV12-3 or TRBV12-4 to TRBJ2-5, with 7 bases fitting TRBD2. Unmatched junction bases numbered 11, after V lost 3 bases and J lost 7 bases. The CDR3 has 15 residues. CDR3 sequence: CASSFREVGRGTQYF. CDR3 bases: TGTGCCAGCAGTTTCCGCGAGGTGGGGAGGGGGACCCAGTACTTC.

The chain uses TRBV5-1 and TRBJ2-5; D ambiguous. V shed 0 bases and J shed 5 bases, with 14 bases lying between them. The germline V gene encodes CDR1 SGHRS and CDR2 YFSETQ. The CDR3 sequence is 15 residues long. CDR3 loop: CASSLVGISGETQYF. Written as DNA, the CDR3 is TGCGCCAGCAGCTTGGTAGGGATCTCCGGGGAGACCCAGTACTTC.

The chain carries TRBV11-1 and TRBJ2-2, with 9 bases aligning to TRBD2. This CDR3 contains 17 residues. Germline-derived CDR1 and CDR2 are SGHAT and FQDESV (reference sequence). Trimming cost V 2 bases and J 0 bases; bases outside gene matches: 4. This CDR3 is CASSLLRLAANTGELFF. DNA for the CDR3: TGTGCCAGCAGCTTACTCCGACTAGCGGCGAACACCGGGGAGCTGTTTTTT. Supplemented by reference TRBV11-1 and TRBJ2-2, the full variable domain reads EAEVAQSPRYKITEKSQAVAFWCDPISGHATLYWYRQILGQGPELLVQFQDESVVDDSQLPKDRFSAERLKGVDSTLKIQPAELGDSAMYLCASSLLRLAANTGELFFGEGSRLTVL.

This clonotype has ten or more counts. J is TRBJ1-6 and V is TRBV6-1, with 8 bases that match TRBD1. V lost 5 bases to trimming and J lost 11 bases; unmatched junction nucleotides: 17. CDR3 size: 17 residues. CDR1 is MNHNS and CDR2 is SASEGT in the germline V gene. CDR3 sequence: CASSPSASTGDFTPLHF. CDR3 DNA: TGTGCCAGCAGTCCTTCCGCCTCGACAGGGGATTTCACACCCCTCCACTTT.

This clonotype has at least ten counts. The chain has TRBV12-5 and TRBJ2-7, with a weak D call TRBD1 (5 bases). V was clipped by 2 bases and J by 2 bases, with 13 bases between them. CDR1 is LGHNT, CDR2 FRNRAP, per germline. The CDR3 consists of 15 residues. Here the CDR3 reads CASGLLVGRAYEQYF. The CDR3 nucleotides read TGTGCTAGTGGTTTGTTGGTGGGCAGGGCCTACGAGCAGTACTTC. Full variable domain (rest looked up from reference TRBV12-5 and TRBJ2-7): DARVTQTPRHKVTEMGQEVTMRCQPILGHNTVFWYRQTMMQGLELLAYFRNRAPLDDSGMPKDRFSAEMPDATLATLKIQPSEPRDSAVYFCASGLLVGRAYEQYFGPGTRLTVT.

This clonotype was seen many times. The chain uses TRBV5-1 and TRBJ2-6; D is unclear. V gave up 5 bases and J gave up 3 bases, with 6 bases separating them. Germline values: CDR1 SGHRS, CDR2 YFSETQ. CDR3 length: 13 residues. The DNA for the CDR3 is TGCGCCAGCAGGTCGGGTGGGGCCAACGTCCTGACTTTC. Encoded protein: CASRSGGANVLTF.

Ten or more counts support this clonotype. The chain joins TRBV12-3 or TRBV12-4 to TRBJ2-7, with D hard to call. The V end was cut by 5 bases, the J end by 4 bases, with 9 bases between. This CDR3 has 12 amino acids. CDR3 sequence (DNA): TGTGCCAGCAGTCCGCTAAGGTACGAGCAGTACTTC. Its translation: CASSPLRYEQYF.

The table lists this clonotype with many counts. This chain connects TRBV12-3 or TRBV12-4 to TRBJ1-1, with a tentative D call TRBD1 (6 bases). The CDR3 is made up of 15 amino acids. V was trimmed by 1 base and J by 2 bases, leaving 11 bases between them. CDR3 DNA: TGTGCCAGCAGTTTAGAAGGGGGGCTTAACACTGAAGCTTTCTTT. It is translated as CASSLEGGLNTEAFF.

This clonotype showed up many times. This may come from a read error, since a much larger clone is one base off. The conserved closing phenylalanine or tryptophan is absent in this CDR3, likely reflecting a read error. This chain joins TRBV6-1 and TRBJ1-1; TRBD1 might be the D (6 bases). Germline assignment: CDR1 MNHNS and CDR2 SASEGT. This CDR3 region has 13 residues. Trimming left V 11 bases short and J 6 bases short, with 19 bases between. The CDR3 loop reads CAVQQGLFSEAFS. The CDR3 DNA sequence: TGTGCCGTACAACAGGGACTCTTTTCTGAAGCTTTCTCT.

This clonotype was seen a handful of times. V is TRBV12-3 or TRBV12-4 and J is TRBJ2-2, with 11 nucleotides matching TRBD2. CDR3 length: 17 residues. Trimming at V came to 3 bases and at J to 5 bases, leaving 8 bases not matched to a gene. CDR3 residues: CASSLQLAGGDTGELFF. In DNA, the CDR3 is TGTGCCAGCAGTTTGCAGCTAGCGGGAGGAGATACCGGGGAGCTGTTTTTT.

Many counts were recorded for this clonotype. The genes are TRBV6-5 and TRBJ2-5; 7 bases fit TRBD2. CDR3 length: 17 amino acids. J lost 2 bases, V lost 0 bases, and 9 bases had no gene match. Germline V gene lookup returns CDR1 MNHEY and CDR2 SVGAGI. CDR3 region: CASSYSPASGGQETQYF. The CDR3 DNA reads as TGTGCCAGCAGTTACTCTCCCGCTTCGGGGGGACAAGAGACCCAGTACTTC.

This clonotype was counted between two and nine times. The chain recombines TRBV3-1 with TRBJ1-2, with no clear D. Germline CDR1 is LGHDT and CDR2 is YNNKEL (reference sequence). V lost 0 bases and J lost 0, with 8 bases in between. The CDR3 is 15 amino acids. CDR3 sequence: CASSQDPDTNYGYTF. CDR3 in DNA: TGTGCCAGCAGCCAAGACCCGGATACTAACTATGGCTACACCTTC.

This clonotype was picked up a small number of times. The rearrangement joins TRBV20-1 to TRBJ2-3; D ambiguous. Germline V gene lookup returns CDR1 DFQATT and CDR2 SNEGSKA (reference sequence). The V end was cut by 0 bases, the J end by 2 bases, with 15 bases between. This CDR3 has 16 residues. In DNA, the CDR3 is TGCAGTGCTAGAGAAGAAGGGAACTTACCCACAGATACGCAGTATTTT. It codes for CSAREEGNLPTDTQYF.

The table lists this clonotype with many counts. The chain joins TRBV18 to TRBJ1-2; no reliable D call. The CDR3 runs 14 residues. Germline assignment: CDR1 KGHSH and CDR2 LQKENI. The ends were cut back, 2 bases at V and 3 bases at J, with 10 bases in the middle. The CDR3 DNA follows: TGTGCCAGCTCACCATCTAAGAGAGACTATGGCTACACCTTC. This codes for CASSPSKRDYGYTF.

This clonotype came up many times. The CDR3 reads CASTTDRTETQYF. In DNA, the CDR3 is TGTGCCAGCACCACCGACAGGACAGAGACCCAGTACTTC. The V call is TRBV28, the J call TRBJ2-5; D might be TRBD1 (6 bases). The germline CDR1 and CDR2 sequences are MDHEN and SYDVKM. The V end was cut by 7 bases, the J end by 4 bases, with 13 bases between. The CDR3 is 13 amino acids.